The rows below give T cell receptor beta chains drawn from one sample of a study of T cell repertoires in cytomegalovirus infection. TCRdb called the reads again in MiXCR, with one record for every CDR3 protein. Among about 490,000 distinct CDR3 sequences listed, roughly 10% were seen once. Input material: PBMCs. The receptors come from a human donor in good health (CMV status not recorded). Some clones in this sample may be carry-over from other donors' samples. Both conserved end residues are part of each CDR3. The D gene is left open where the match is weak.

j_gene	d_gene	v_gene	CDR3aa
TRBJ2-1	-	TRBV12-3/TRBV12-4	CASTPDGVTNEQFF
TRBJ1-3	-	TRBV29-1	CSVGVSGNTIYF
TRBJ2-5	-	TRBV29-1	CSLRGNQETQYF
TRBJ1-1	-	TRBV6-5	CASSLGQPFTEAFF
TRBJ2-5	-	TRBV7-2	CASSHGLGQETQYF
TRBJ1-2	TRBD1	TRBV5-5	CASSLAETGGNYGYTF
TRBJ2-1	TRBD2	TRBV12-3/TRBV12-4	CASRLTSALHEQFF
TRBJ2-3	TRBD1	TRBV28	CASSSGQGEADTQYF
TRBJ1-2	TRBD1	TRBV10-3	CAISESTGTGYTF
TRBJ1-3	TRBD1	TRBV20-1	CSAAGGEGNTIYF
TRBJ1-1	TRBD1	TRBV7-2	CASSPQGGRNTEAFF
TRBJ2-3	TRBD2	TRBV20-1	CSARDPSGGGTDTQYF
TRBJ2-1	-	TRBV7-3	CASSLIGGSSYNEQFF
TRBJ2-2	-	TRBV2	CASRYSGELFF
TRBJ1-1	TRBD1	TRBV19	CASTMGQGAGNTEAFF
TRBJ2-7	-	TRBV20-1	CSARPTEEQYF
TRBJ2-7	TRBD1	TRBV28	CASSHRGTGVFNEQYF
TRBJ2-3	-	TRBV6-5	CATLEGPTDTQYF
TRBJ1-3	-	TRBV19	CASSIGTYSGNTIYF
TRBJ2-1	TRBD1	TRBV6-1	CASSPTTGIEQFF
TRBJ2-2	TRBD1	TRBV11-3	CASSAGTGNTGELFF
TRBJ1-5	-	TRBV5-4	CASSWGGGRDQPQHF
TRBJ2-5	TRBD2	TRBV6-4	CAITSAGGPGQETQYF
TRBJ1-1	-	TRBV28	CASSLPSLNTEAFF
TRBJ2-1	TRBD2	TRBV6-5	CASSGGSLAGSYNEQFF
TRBJ2-7	-	TRBV20-1	CSAFHSGYEQYF
TRBJ2-1	TRBD2	TRBV9	CASSVALADREQFF
TRBJ2-1	TRBD2	TRBV7-3	CASSPPGSAGGLNEQFF
TRBJ2-2	TRBD2	TRBV7-9	CASSFLAEATGELFF
TRBJ1-2	-	TRBV7-9	CASSLKGQTTTNYGYTF
TRBJ2-6	-	TRBV6-4	CASSREYSGANVLTF
TRBJ1-5	-	TRBV12-5	CASGNSGNGQSQHF
TRBJ1-5	-	TRBV12-3/TRBV12-4	CASSPQNGAQHF
TRBJ2-7	-	TRBV27	CASTPQNSYEQYF
TRBJ2-1	TRBD2	TRBV4-2	CASSQAGTSGDNEQFF
TRBJ2-2	-	TRBV15	CATSLERLVSGELFF
TRBJ2-1	TRBD2	TRBV20-1	CSVRGGSNSGEQFF
TRBJ2-2	-	TRBV19	CASSNLQVRTGELFF
TRBJ2-3	-	TRBV5-5	CASSPPRSAPDTQYF
TRBJ2-7	-	TRBV27	CASTTQASKTYEQYF
TRBJ2-7	TRBD2	TRBV29-1	CSAGGGDPYEQYF
TRBJ1-2	TRBD1	TRBV20-1	CSTRSWDSIYGYTF
TRBJ1-2	-	TRBV25-1	CASSAPGPTTGYTF
TRBJ2-6	TRBD1	TRBV10-3	CAISLFRDRDGSGANVLTF
TRBJ2-3	-	TRBV7-8	CASSTNLARTDTQYF
TRBJ1-1	-	TRBV11-2	CASGRTRDTEAFF
TRBJ2-1	-	TRBV5-4	CASSFNLGSPSYNEQFF
TRBJ2-1	-	TRBV7-2	CASRLGGGQSNEQFF
TRBJ2-2	TRBD2	TRBV7-2	CASSPGTSSTGELFF
TRBJ1-2	-	TRBV10-2	CASSESNKYGYTF
TRBJ1-1	-	TRBV18	CASSPFGHLNTEAFF
TRBJ2-1	-	TRBV29-1	CSVLSRAYNEQFF
TRBJ2-4	TRBD1	TRBV29-1	CSVGTGLTKNIQYF
TRBJ2-1	-	TRBV11-2	CASTLLDGSYNEQFF
TRBJ1-1	TRBD1	TRBV5-8	CASSSGQGASEAFF